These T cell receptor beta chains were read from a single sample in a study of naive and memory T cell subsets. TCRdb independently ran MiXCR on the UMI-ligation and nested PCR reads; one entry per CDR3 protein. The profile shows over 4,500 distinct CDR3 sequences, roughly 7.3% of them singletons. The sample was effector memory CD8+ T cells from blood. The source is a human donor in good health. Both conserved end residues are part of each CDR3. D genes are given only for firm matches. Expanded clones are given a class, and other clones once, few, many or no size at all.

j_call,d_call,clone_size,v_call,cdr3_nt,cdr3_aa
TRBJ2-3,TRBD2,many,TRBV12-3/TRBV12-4,TGTGCCAGCAGTTTTCTAGCGGGTACAGATACGCAGTATTTT,CASSFLAGTDTQYF
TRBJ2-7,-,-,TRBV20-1,TGCAGTGCTCAACAGATGACAGGGACTCGCAACTACGAGCAGTACTTC,CSAQQMTGTRNYEQYF
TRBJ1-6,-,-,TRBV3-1,TGTGCCAGCAGCGCGGGACAAGAGACTTCACCCCTCCACTTT,CASSAGQETSPLHF
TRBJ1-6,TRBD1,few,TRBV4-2,TGTGCCAGCAGGTACGGGACAGGGGATAATTCACCCCTCCACTTT,CASRYGTGDNSPLHF
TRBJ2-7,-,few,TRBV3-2,TGTGCCAGCAGCCAAGATCGCGGACAGACCTACGAGCAGTACTTC,CASSQDRGQTYEQYF
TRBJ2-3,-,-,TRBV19,TGTGCCAGTAGTGTAGCCACAGATACGCAGTATTTT,CASSVATDTQYF
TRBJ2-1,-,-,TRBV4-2,TGTGCCAGCAGCCAAGATGAGGCCGTCCCCCACAATGAGCAGTTCTTC,CASSQDEAVPHNEQFF
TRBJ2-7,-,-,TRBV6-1,TGTGCCAGCAGTGAAGGGTGGGAGGACTACGAGCAGTACTTC,CASSEGWEDYEQYF
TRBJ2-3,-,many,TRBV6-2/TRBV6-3,TGTGCCAGCAGTTACCGCGATCGGAGCACAGATACGCAGTATTTT,CASSYRDRSTDTQYF
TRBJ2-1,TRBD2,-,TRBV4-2,TGTGCCAGCAGCCAAGACGCGACTAGCGGGTACAATGAGCAGTTCTTC,CASSQDATSGYNEQFF
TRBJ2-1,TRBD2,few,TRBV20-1,TGCAGTGTAGCTAGCGGAGACAGCTACAATGAGCAGTTCTTC,CSVASGDSYNEQFF
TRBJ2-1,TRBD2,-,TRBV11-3,TGTGCCAGCAGCCCCGGGACTAGCGGGAGGTTCTACAATGAGCAGTTCTTC,CASSPGTSGRFYNEQFF
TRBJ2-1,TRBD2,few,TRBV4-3,TGCGCCAGCAGCCAGAGGGAAGGACTAGCGGGAGTACATGAGCAGTTCTTC,CASSQREGLAGVHEQFF
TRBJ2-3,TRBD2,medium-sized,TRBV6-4,TGTGCCAGCAGTGAAGGACTAGCGGACACAGATACGCAGTATTTT,CASSEGLADTDTQYF
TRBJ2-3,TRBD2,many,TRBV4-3,TGCGCCAGCAGCCCAGCCGGGACTAGCGAGTACACAGATACGCAGTATTTT,CASSPAGTSEYTDTQYF
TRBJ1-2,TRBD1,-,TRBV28,TGTGCCAGCAGATATACCCGAGGGACAGCCTATGGCTACACCTTC,CASRYTRGTAYGYTF
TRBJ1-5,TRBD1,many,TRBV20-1,TGCAGTGCTGAAACAGGGGTCGGGCAGCCCCAGCATTTT,CSAETGVGQPQHF
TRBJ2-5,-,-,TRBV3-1,TGTGCCAGCAGCCGGGAGCGGGTCGAAGAGACCCAGTACTTC,CASSRERVEETQYF
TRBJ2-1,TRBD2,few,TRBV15,TGTGCCACCAGCCCTCCCCCGGAAACTAGCGGGGGCCTCTACAATGAGCAGTTCTTC,CATSPPPETSGGLYNEQFF
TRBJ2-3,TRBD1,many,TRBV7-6,TGTGCCAGCACCAGAGGGACAGGCACAGATACGCAGTATTTT,CASTRGTGTDTQYF
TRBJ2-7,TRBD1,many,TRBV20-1,TGCAGTGCTAGACTGGACAGGGGAGTTCAGGAGCAGTACTTC,CSARLDRGVQEQYF
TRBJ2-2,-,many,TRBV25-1,TGTGCCAGCAGTGGGTCTTCTCGCGGGGAGCTGTTTTTT,CASSGSSRGELFF